This TCR beta chain originates from a study of monozygotic twins with inflammatory bowel disease. TCRdb processed the 5' RACE reads again and assigns one entry to each CDR3 protein, with no DNA. This sample carries 200,000 to 250,000 distinct CDR3 sequences, with roughly 7.5% going to the ten biggest clones. Study-level results: Twins with IBD were found to have lower TCRbeta diversity (inverse Simpson) than healthy co-twins.

Germline V gives CDR1 SGHAT, CDR2 FQDESV (reference sequence). CDR3 length: 20 residues. As regards this clonotype: Its antigen is unknown.

The sequenced material came from blood. This TCR derives from a human donor with ulcerative colitis or Crohn's disease, or a healthy co-twin of an affected twin (not recorded which). The V gene is TRBV11-1, the J gene TRBJ2-1; TCRdb proposes TRBD2, but this gene call is untestable without DNA. The CDR3 here is CASSFKPGLAGGSLYNEQFF.